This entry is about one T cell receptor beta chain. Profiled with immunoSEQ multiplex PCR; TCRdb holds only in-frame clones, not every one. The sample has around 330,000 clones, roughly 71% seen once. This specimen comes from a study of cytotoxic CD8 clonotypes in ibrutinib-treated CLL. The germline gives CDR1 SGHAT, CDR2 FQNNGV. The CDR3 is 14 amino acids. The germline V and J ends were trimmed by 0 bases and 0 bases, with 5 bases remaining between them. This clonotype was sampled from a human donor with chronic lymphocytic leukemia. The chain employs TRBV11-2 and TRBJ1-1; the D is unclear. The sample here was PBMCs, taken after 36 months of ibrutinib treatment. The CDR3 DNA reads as TGTGCCAGCAGCTTAGACAGCATGAACACTGAAGCTTTCTTT. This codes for CASSLDSMNTEAFF. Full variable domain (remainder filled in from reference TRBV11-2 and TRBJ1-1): EAGVAQSPRYKIIEKRQSVAFWCNPISGHATLYWYQQILGQGPKLLIQFQNNGVVDDSQLPKDRFSAERLKGVDSTLKIQPAKLEDSAVYLCASSLDSMNTEAFFGQGTRLTVV.